The source of this T cell receptor beta chain is a study of Ad26.COV2.S vaccination and SARS-CoV-2 variants. The CDR3 totals 15 residues. Trimming cost V 6 bases and J 3 bases; bases outside gene matches: 6. Per germline, CDR1 SNHLY and CDR2 FYNNEI. Treatment given: around 19 received Ad26.COV2.S at low or high dose, single or two shots; 5 received placebo; per-sample allocation not given. Collection of the samples took place on day 63 after the first injection of vaccine or placebo. Wuhan-strain SARS-CoV-2 spike was expressed by the Ad26 vector that made up the vaccine. Data came from immunoSEQ multiplex PCR; TCRdb stores just in-frame clones and leaves some out. The repertoire holds about 320,000 clones, with roughly 86% as singletons.

The genes are TRBV2 and TRBJ2-2; TRBD1 aligns across 8 bases. This TCR derives from a person aged 18-60 years who received the Ad26.COV2.S COVID-19 vaccine or a placebo. The material sequenced was peripheral blood, taken in a trial of Ad26.COV2.S vaccine versus placebo. The CDR3: CASRRQGADTGELFF. The CDR3, as DNA: TGTGCCAGCAGGAGGCAGGGGGCGGACACCGGGGAGCTGTTTTTT.